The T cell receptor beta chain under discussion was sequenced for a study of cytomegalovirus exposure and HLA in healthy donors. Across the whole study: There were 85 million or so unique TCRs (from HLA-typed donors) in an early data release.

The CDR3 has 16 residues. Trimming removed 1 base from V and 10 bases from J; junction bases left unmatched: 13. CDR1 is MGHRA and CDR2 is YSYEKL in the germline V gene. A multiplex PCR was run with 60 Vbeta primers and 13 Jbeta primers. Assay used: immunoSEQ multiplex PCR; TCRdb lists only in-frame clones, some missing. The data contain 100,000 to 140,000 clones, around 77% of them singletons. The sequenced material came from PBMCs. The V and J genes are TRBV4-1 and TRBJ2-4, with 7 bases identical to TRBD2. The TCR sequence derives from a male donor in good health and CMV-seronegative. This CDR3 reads CASSQGSWGGLRIQYF. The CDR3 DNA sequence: TGCGCCAGCAGCCAAGGGTCATGGGGGGGGTTGAGGATTCAGTACTTC.